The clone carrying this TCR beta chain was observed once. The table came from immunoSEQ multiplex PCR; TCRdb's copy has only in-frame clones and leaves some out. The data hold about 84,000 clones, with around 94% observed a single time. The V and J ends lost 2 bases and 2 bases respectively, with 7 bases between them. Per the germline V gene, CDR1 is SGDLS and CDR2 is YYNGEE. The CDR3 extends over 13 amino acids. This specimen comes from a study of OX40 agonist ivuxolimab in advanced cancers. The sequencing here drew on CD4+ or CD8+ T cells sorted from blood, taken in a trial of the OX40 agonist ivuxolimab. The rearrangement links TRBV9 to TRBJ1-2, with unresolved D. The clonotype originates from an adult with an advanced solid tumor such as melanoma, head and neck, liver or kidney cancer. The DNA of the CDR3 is TGTGCCAGCAGCGTGGACCCAAACTATGGCTACACCTTC. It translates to CASSVDPNYGYTF. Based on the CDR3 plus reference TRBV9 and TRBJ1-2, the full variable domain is DSGVTQTPKHLITATGQRVTLRCSPRSGDLSVYWYQQSLDQGLQFLIQYYNGEERAKGNILERFSAQQFPDLHSELNLSSLELGDSALYFCASSVDPNYGYTFGSGTRLTVV.